A single sample is the source of the 28 T cell receptor beta chains below, sequenced in a study of vaccination and CD4 T cells after COVID-19. These receptors have no identified antigens. Oncomine TCR Beta short-read sequencing was applied to DNA from cultured CD4+ T cells. TCRdb reanalysed the PCR reads using MiXCR and keeps one entry per CDR3 protein. There are some 16,000 distinct CDR3 sequences in the sample; about three quarters occur only once, and about 4.6% lies in the top ten. Stated treatment: roughly 10-day PBMC culture with coronavirus spike peptide pools or control peptides (ViraFEST assay). Sequencing input: CD4+ T cells from blood, cultured in vitro. The receptors derive from a human donor who had recovered from COVID-19.

The chain recombines TRBV28 with TRBJ2-2, with D uncertain. Deletions cut 3 bases from V and 8 bases from J, with 10 bases between. This CDR3 spans 13 amino acids. CDR1 and CDR2 from the germline V gene are MDHEN and SYDVKM. In DNA, the CDR3 is TGTGCCAGCAGTTTTTCTTCCTGGGGGGAGCTGTTTTTT. It encodes CASSFSSWGELFF.

By frequency in the sample, this clonotype is medium-sized. This sequence joins TRBV7-8 and TRBJ1-2; tentative D call: TRBD1 (5 bases). Germline V lookup: CDR1 SGHVS, CDR2 FQNEAQ. The CDR3 runs to 15 residues. Between the trimmed V and J ends, which lost 5 bases and 7 bases, there was a span of 20 bases. The CDR3 DNA follows: TGTGCCAGCAGCAGCCGCCGGGACGGCCTTTTTGGCTACACCTTC. Residues: CASSSRRDGLFGYTF.

The rearrangement links TRBV27 to TRBJ1-1; D is undetermined. Germline CDR1 is MNHEY and CDR2 is SMNVEV (reference sequence). This CDR3 spans 14 amino acids. Trimming removed 4 bases from V and 6 bases from J, with 15 bases in between. Here the CDR3 reads CASSSFGSSSEAFF. In DNA form, the CDR3 reads TGTGCCAGCAGTTCGTTTGGGTCGAGCTCTGAAGCTTTCTTT.

The CDR3 region is CASRFRDTEAFF. CDR3 nucleotide sequence: TGTGCCAGTAGATTCAGGGACACTGAAGCTTTCTTT. The rearrangement links TRBV19 to TRBJ1-1; D is possibly TRBD1 (5 bases). CDR3 length equals 12 residues. In germline, CDR1 is LNHDA, CDR2 SQIVND (reference sequence). Trimming stripped 6 bases from V and 3 bases from J, with 8 bases between.

The genes are TRBV27 and TRBJ2-7; TRBD1 matches at 7 bases. J was trimmed by 7 bases and V by 5 bases; bases with no gene match: 14. This CDR3 has 15 amino acids. Germline V gene lookup returns CDR1 MNHEY and CDR2 SMNVEV (reference sequence). The CDR3 DNA is TGTGCCAGCAGTCGACAGGGTCCAATGGAAAAGGAGCAGTACTTC. This translates into CASSRQGPMEKEQYF.

This sequence joins TRBV24-1 and TRBJ2-7; 7 bases align to TRBD2. This CDR3 has 14 amino acids. The germline V gene has CDR1 KGHDR and CDR2 SFDVKD. V was clipped by 3 bases and J by 5 bases; unmatched bases: 6. CDR3 residues: CATSDPWAGDEQYF. DNA of the CDR3: TGTGCCACCAGTGATCCGTGGGCGGGGGACGAGCAGTACTTC.

This clonotype came up a few times. The CDR3 nucleotides are TGTGCCAGCAGCCTCCCCCGAAACAGACAGGGGGCTGGTGGGTATGGCTACACCTTC. It is translated as CASSLPRNRQGAGGYGYTF. The chain recombines TRBV7-9 with TRBJ1-2, with 10 bases that match TRBD1. V lost 5 bases and J lost 5; bases outside the gene matches: 20. Germline CDR1 SEHNR, CDR2 FQNEAQ (reference sequence). The CDR3 consists of 19 residues.

This rearrangement joins TRBV11-2 to TRBJ1-1; D may be TRBD1 (5 bases). The germline V gene has CDR1 SGHAT and CDR2 FQNNGV. Trimming removed 1 base from V and 3 bases from J, with 12 bases in between. The CDR3 sequence is 15 residues long. As DNA, the CDR3 is TGTGCCAGCAGCTTAGTGGCCGCGGGGGACACTGAAGCTTTCTTT. Amino acid sequence: CASSLVAAGDTEAFF.

CDR3 in amino acids: CASSLRVTGELFF. The DNA for the CDR3 is TGTGCCAGCAGTCTCAGGGTCACCGGGGAGCTGTTTTTT. The chain joins TRBV27 to TRBJ2-2; weak D call: TRBD1 (5 bases). Looked up from germline, CDR1 is MNHEY and CDR2 is SMNVEV (reference sequence). With 5 bases removed from V and 4 bases from J, the gap between germline ends came to 8 bases. The CDR3 covers 13 residues.

The chain recombines TRBV10-3 with TRBJ2-7; D could derive from TRBD1 or TRBD2 (5 bases each). V lost 5 bases, J lost 4 bases, and 12 bases lay in between. CDR1 and CDR2 (germline): ENHRY, SYGVKD. The CDR3 has 13 residues. The CDR3: CAISPGPPYEQYF. CDR3 nucleotides: TGTGCCATCAGTCCGGGACCGCCGTACGAGCAGTACTTC.

The rearrangement links TRBV19 to TRBJ1-4; possible D gene TRBD1, 5 bases. V lost 4 bases and J 5 bases, leaving 14 bases between the germline ends. CDR3 length: 15 residues. CDR1 is LNHDA, CDR2 SQIVND, per germline (reference sequence). The CDR3 DNA reads TGTGCCAGTAGTAACACTGGGGGAACCAATGAAAAACTGTTTTTT. As protein: CASSNTGGTNEKLFF.

CDR3 nucleotide sequence: TGTGCCTGGAGTGTGCTCCCACAGGGGTACGAGCAGTACTTC. This sequence encodes CAWSVLPQGYEQYF. The rearrangement links TRBV30 to TRBJ2-7; 7 positions agree with TRBD1. After removal of 0 bases from V and 4 bases from J, the junction contained 6 bases not matched to a gene. CDR1 is GTSNPN and CDR2 is SVGIG in the germline V gene (reference sequence). There are 14 residues in the CDR3.

V usage is TRBV6-5 and J usage is TRBJ1-5; 7 nucleotides line up with TRBD1. Unmatched junction bases numbered 4, after V lost 4 bases and J lost 4 bases. This CDR3 is built from 14 residues. Germline lookup yields CDR1 MNHEY and CDR2 SVGAGI. This CDR3 is CASSLSGGNQPQHF. Here the CDR3 DNA reads TGTGCCAGCAGTTTGTCAGGGGGTAATCAGCCCCAGCATTTT.

This chain links TRBV27 with TRBJ2-7; D might be TRBD1 or TRBD2, each matching 6 bases. Trimming removed 4 bases from V and 5 bases from J, with 18 bases in between. This CDR3 spans 15 amino acids. Germline assignment: CDR1 MNHEY and CDR2 SMNVEV (reference sequence). CDR3 DNA: TGTGCCAGCAGTTCTCCCCTGAGGGGGGTACACGAGCAGTACTTC. Its translation: CASSSPLRGVHEQYF.

This clonotype showed up just once. The V call is TRBV20-1, the J call TRBJ1-6; the D gene is possibly TRBD1 (5 bases). Trimming removed 1 base from V and 9 bases from J, with 7 bases in between. Germline V lookup: CDR1 DFQATT, CDR2 SNEGSKA (reference sequence). The CDR3 is 12 amino acids. CDR3 in DNA: TGCAGTGCTAGAGGAGGGGTTTCACCCCTCCACTTT. Amino acid sequence: CSARGGVSPLHF.

This chain uses TRBV15 with TRBJ1-6; D gene uncertain. V was cut by 0 bases and J by 9 bases, with 9 bases left in between. The V gene's germline CDR1 is LNHNV and CDR2 YYDKDF (reference sequence). This CDR3 is 14 amino acids long. This CDR3 is CATSRDSKLSPLHF. CDR3 sequence (DNA): TGTGCCACCAGCAGAGATTCTAAGCTTTCACCCCTCCACTTT.

V and J are TRBV5-8 and TRBJ2-7, with D unclear. The CDR3 totals 16 residues. V shed 2 bases and J shed 0 bases, with 15 bases lying between them. CDR1 and CDR2 from the germline V gene are SGHTS and YDEGEE. Written as DNA, the CDR3 is TGTGCCAGCAGCTTCCCCAGTCGCGAGAGCTCCTACGAGCAGTACTTC. This sequence encodes CASSFPSRESSYEQYF.

V usage is TRBV28 and J usage is TRBJ2-1, with D tentatively TRBD2 (5 bases). The V end lost 3 bases, the J end lost 9 bases, and 6 bases lay between the germline ends. The germline V gene encodes CDR1 MDHEN and CDR2 SYDVKM. There are 11 residues in the CDR3. Here the CDR3 DNA reads TGTGCCAGCAGTTTTGAGGGTGAGCAGTTCTTC. The encoded protein is CASSFEGEQFF.

The CDR3 is CASIPGHRGEQYF. As DNA, the CDR3 is TGTGCCAGCATCCCGGGACACCGAGGGGAGCAGTACTTC. The chain carries TRBV6-2 or TRBV6-3 and TRBJ2-7, with D possibly being TRBD1 (6 bases). This CDR3 spans 13 amino acids. Trimming removed 7 bases at V and 7 bases at J, with 17 bases between. CDR1 is MNHEY and CDR2 is SVGEGT in the germline V gene.

The chain employs TRBV20-1 and TRBJ2-3, with D possibly being TRBD1 (5 bases). The CDR3 has 15 residues. Germline V gene data show CDR1 as DFQATT and CDR2 as SNEGSKA (reference sequence). V lost 6 bases, J lost 0 bases, and 16 bases lay in between. CDR3 amino acids: CSANQRQLSTDTQYF. CDR3 bases: TGCAGTGCAAATCAAAGACAGCTTAGCACAGATACGCAGTATTTT.

The sample holds a few counts of this clonotype. The chain recombines TRBV20-1 with TRBJ1-5; D gene ambiguous. Trimming removed 1 base at V and 7 bases at J, with 11 bases between. CDR1 and CDR2 (germline): DFQATT, SNEGSKA (reference sequence). The CDR3 has 13 residues. The CDR3 DNA reads as TGCAGTGCTAGAGGGAGAAATGGACAGCCCCAGCATTTT. It translates to CSARGRNGQPQHF.

The V and J genes are TRBV20-1 and TRBJ2-7, with D unclear. This CDR3 spans 12 amino acids. The V end was cut by 0 bases, the J end by 1 base, with 4 bases between. CDR1 is DFQATT, CDR2 SNEGSKA, per germline (reference sequence). The CDR3 loop reads CSARDLSYEQYF. The CDR3 region has the DNA TGCAGTGCTAGAGATTTGTCCTACGAGCAGTACTTC.

The gene calls are TRBV7-9 and TRBJ2-7, with no clear D. The CDR3 totals 14 residues. V dropped 2 bases and J dropped 1 base, with 9 bases sitting between them. CDR1 SEHNR and CDR2 FQNEAQ come from the germline V gene (reference sequence). The DNA of the CDR3 is TGTGCCAGCAGCTTAACCGGGCTTTCCTACGAGCAGTACTTC. Protein sequence: CASSLTGLSYEQYF.

The V gene is TRBV20-1, the J gene TRBJ2-5; D is undetermined. This CDR3 spans 13 amino acids. The ends were cut back, 1 base at V and 4 bases at J, with 10 bases in the middle. Looked up from germline, CDR1 is DFQATT and CDR2 is SNEGSKA (reference sequence). Here the CDR3 DNA reads TGCAGTGCTAGAGGCTCCAAGGGAGAGACCCAGTACTTC. It translates to CSARGSKGETQYF.

This clonotype was picked up a small number of times. The chain employs TRBV28 and TRBJ1-1; D gene uncertain. Germline V gives CDR1 MDHEN, CDR2 SYDVKM. The ends were cut back, 4 bases at V and 2 bases at J, with 11 bases in the middle. The CDR3 extends over 14 amino acids. This CDR3 is CASSSRHLNTEAFF. The DNA of the CDR3 is TGTGCCAGCAGTTCCCGTCACCTCAACACTGAAGCTTTCTTT.

The chain carries TRBV6-1 and TRBJ2-2; 7 bases are shared with TRBD2. Germline V CDR1 and CDR2: MNHNS, SASEGT. The V segment lost 8 bases and the J segment 3 bases; nucleotides outside the gene matches: 6. The CDR3 extends over 14 amino acids. Here the CDR3 reads CASRGDLDTGELFF. CDR3 DNA sequence: TGTGCCAGCCGGGGGGACCTCGACACCGGGGAGCTGTTTTTT.

The rearrangement links TRBV20-1 to TRBJ1-5; D possibly corresponds to TRBD1 (6 bases). With 5 bases removed from V and 4 bases from J, the gap between germline ends came to 15 bases. In germline, CDR1 is DFQATT, CDR2 SNEGSKA (reference sequence). The CDR3 sequence is 14 residues long. The CDR3 here is CSAAGVGRNQPQHF. CDR3 in DNA: TGCAGTGCTGCAGGGGTTGGGCGGAATCAGCCCCAGCATTTT.

This clonotype was counted between two and nine times. The J gene is TRBJ1-2, the V gene TRBV6-4, with a tentative D call TRBD1 (6 bases). The CDR3 runs 13 residues. Trimming removed 6 bases at V and 8 bases at J, with 16 bases between. Germline CDR1 is MRHNA and CDR2 is SNTAGT. The CDR3: CASRDRRSSGYTF. In nucleotides, the CDR3 is TGTGCCAGCAGAGACAGGAGGTCTAGCGGCTACACCTTC.